This T cell receptor (beta chain) was observed in a study of lymphopenia after photon versus proton radiotherapy. TCRdb's table, derived via immunoSEQ multiplex PCR, lists solely in-frame clones and lacks some. The sample has under 20,000 clones, about 92% seen once. Study observations and caveats: Photon-treated patients lost naive T cells and TCR diversity; proton-treated stayed stable. Post-nadir TCR diversity decline inversely tracked overall survival among those who died.

With regard to this clone: The antigen is unknown.

Germline lookup yields CDR1 MNHNS and CDR2 SASEGT. The CDR3 length is 13 residues. Trimming pared 4 bases from V and 2 bases from J, leaving 8 bases between. This sequence joins TRBV6-1 and TRBJ1-1, with TRBD1 as a possible D gene (5 bases). This receptor was identified in a woman aged 40 to 50 with cholangiocarcinoma. The sample consisted of peripheral blood, taken from a patient treated with photon-based radiotherapy. CDR3 region: CASSGDVNTEAFF. In DNA form, the CDR3 reads TGTGCCAGCAGTGGGGACGTAAACACTGAAGCTTTCTTT.